The clone carrying this T cell receptor beta chain was observed a single time. V dropped 4 bases and J dropped 0; count of bases not matched to a gene: 18. Germline values: CDR1 KGHSH, CDR2 LQKENI. The CDR3 consists of 20 residues. Profiling relied on immunoSEQ multiplex PCR, and the TCRdb table lists in-frame clones only, not all of them. Of 200,000 or so clones listed, roughly four fifths are singletons. This sample is part of a study of blood T cell repertoires in COVID-19. Overall study: Some COVID-19 samples were acute and others convalescent; all came from the United States, Italy and Spain. PBMCs, B-cell-depleted T cells, or T cells provided the cDNA or gDNA that made up the material.

Participant-reported clinical history was the basis for cohort assignment. Contact with a PCR-confirmed or clinician-diagnosed COVID-19 case occurred within 2 weeks of entry. The sequencing sample was made of PBMCs or T cells enriched from blood (not recorded which). The sequence was obtained from a woman between 45 and 65 years old who had been exposed to COVID-19. V is TRBV18 and J is TRBJ2-1; 7 bases agree with TRBD1. In DNA, the CDR3 is TGTGCCAGCTCACTTAAACACAACCAAGGACAGGCGAGCTCCTACAATGAGCAGTTCTTC. Encoded protein: CASSLKHNQGQASSYNEQFF.